This T cell receptor beta chain was obtained from a study of CD4+ T cells in melanoma. Regarding the study as a whole: Diverse differentiation states were reported for melanoma neoantigen-specific CD4+ T cells.

Germline CDR1 and CDR2: SGHNT and YYREEE (reference sequence). This CDR3 region has 15 residues. A remark on this clone: Antigen specificity is unknown.

Libraries were prepared by immunoSEQ multiplex PCR; TCRdb keeps only in-frame clonotypes and omits some of them. The table records about 15,000 clones, roughly 83% of them present only once. The rearrangement joins TRBV5-4 to TRBJ2-5; D uncertain. TRBJ2-7 matches the DNA end more closely, so the J call is doubtful. This clonotype was sampled from a human donor with melanoma. Sequenced sample: cells from a culture (not recorded whether cultured in vitro). The CDR3 DNA reads TGTGCCAGCAGCTTGGGTGGGCAGGCCGCCTACGAGCAGTACTTC. Amino acid sequence: CASSLGGQAAYEQYF.